Listed here is a single T cell receptor (beta chain). The antigen is not known. At one of its ends the junction is not consistent with the germline gene, which may arise from a read error. Stable Graves' hyperthyroidism denoted no ophthalmopathy progression over 18 months. Newly diagnosed hyperthyroidism patients aged 18 to 65 years had disease lasting under 2 months. This record belongs to a study of T cells in Graves' hyperthyroidism and ophthalmopathy. Across the whole study: It was at initial diagnosis, before any treatment, that peripheral blood was collected. Study conclusions and caveats: Most thyroid clonotypes expanded above 0.001 were also detected in blood.

Amplification of TCR beta CDR3 regions was performed using RNA transcripts as template. HTBI primers were employed in a first-round RT-PCR of the TCR CDR3. TCRdb redid the calling of the multiplex PCR reads with MiXCR, one entry per CDR3 protein. The profile shows about 400,000 distinct CDR3 sequences, 15% of them singletons. The TCR originated in a woman in her thirties with Graves' hyperthyroidism. The specimen sequenced was blood.

This CDR3 reads CASSQATLGTGYTEALF. DNA of the CDR3: TGTGCCAGCAGCCAAGCCACCCTCGGAACAGGGTACACTGAAGCTCTCTTT. The rearrangement joins TRBV4-2 to TRBJ1-1, with D possibly TRBD1 on 6 matching bases. This CDR3 has 17 amino acids. From germline, CDR1 is LGHNA and CDR2 YNFKEQ.